This T cell receptor beta chain was found in a study of blood T cell repertoires in COVID-19 (TCRdb year 2020). Background on the whole study: Samples from collaborators originated in the United States, Italy and Spain and spanned both the acute and convalescent phases of COVID-19. The prospective study material was composed of cDNA or gDNA derived from T cells, B-cell-depleted T cells, or PBMCs. Where available, HLA class I and class II types were taken from metadata supplied by the sample provider and were not determined by assay-based typing. The dataset comprised deeply sampled blood TCRbeta repertoires from subjects exposed to, actively infected with, or recovered from COVID-19. Sample metadata almost always included a de-identified subject ID, COVID-19 status, age in years and sex. A freely available public database, intended as a resource for researchers studying the immune response to SARS-CoV-2, is where the repertoires were released. The samples were drawn from the first 160 participants of the ongoing ImmuneRACE study and from 1,200 or so subjects provided by 6 global collaborators. Study-wide findings and limitations: How much clinical and demographic metadata was included differed by source and by participant, and the metadata was provided uncurated.

Comment on this clone: The antigen this receptor binds is unknown. Base qualities were left out, and no much larger clone turns up one base away.

The immunoSEQ Assay, a bias-controlled multiplex PCR, was used to amplify TCRbeta CDR3 regions from genomic DNA. On the authors' methods: The number of nucleated cells in each sample was estimated from the amplification of reference gene primers within the assay. To quantify the absolute abundance of each unique TCRbeta CDR3 rearrangement, sequence reads were collapsed and filtered. For each sample, productive Simpson clonality was calculated as the square root of Simpson's diversity index over productive rearrangements. Drawn from immuneACCESS, this table holds only the in-frame rearrangements with V and J called that TCRdb kept. Clones are partly lost; checked studies trace under half to an unresolved V gene and leave the rest unexplained. D and trimming were read from the DNA, whereas the V and J calls and clone size are those reported in that table. Here the sample has roughly 390,000 clones; 85% occur a single time. The ten largest make up more than 3% of the sample.

As encoded in the germline V gene (reference sequence), CDR1 is SGHNT while CDR2 is YYREEE. For this chain, trimming is 7 bases at the V end and 4 bases at the J end, and the number of junction bases without a gene match is 9. The CDR3 goes from the cysteine to the phenylalanine over 15 residues. The kept DNA is CDR3 alone, 45 bases in frame from the first base. Collaborating institutions collected whole blood in K2EDTA tubes following their own protocols. For TCRbeta analysis, collaborator samples were shipped as frozen whole blood, as isolated PBMCs, or as DNA extracted from either sample type. The receptor's source is a woman between 18 and 29 years old with acute or convalescent COVID-19. The rearranged segments are TRBV5-4 and TRBJ2-2; 8 bases in the junction line up with TRBD2. The sequenced sample consisted of peripheral blood. The CDR3 corresponds to CASAVTSGPTGELFF. Read as DNA, the sequence is TGTGCCAGCGCGGTTACTAGCGGACCCACCGGGGAGCTGTTTTTT.